Following are 10 T cell receptor beta chains from one sample sequenced in a study of blood T cell repertoires in COVID-19. This table comes from immunoSEQ multiplex PCR, and its TCRdb copy is limited to in-frame clones, with some not included. The sample yields around 700,000 clones, about 90% seen once. Sequencing input: peripheral blood. The receptors originated from a woman aged 18-29 years with acute or convalescent COVID-19.

The V gene is TRBV30, the J gene TRBJ1-5, with a possible D match to TRBD1 (6 bases). This CDR3 has 17 amino acids. Trimming removed 2 bases from V and 3 bases from J, with 20 bases in between. Germline V CDR1 and CDR2: GTSNPN, SVGIG (reference sequence). CDR3 in DNA: TGTGCCTGGAGTCCCCCTTATTCCGGACAGTCCAATCAGCCCCAGCATTTT. Protein: CAWSPPYSGQSNQPQHF.

J is TRBJ2-1 and V is TRBV3-1 (or the pseudogene TRBV3-2), with 7 bases aligning to TRBD1. The junction had 1 base not matched to a gene; V was cut back by 8 bases and J by 3 bases. The CDR3 contains 12 residues. Germline CDR1 reads LGHDT; CDR2 reads YNNKEL (reference sequence). In nucleotides, the CDR3 is TGTGCCAGCGGACAGGACTACAATGAGCAGTTCTTC. Its protein product is CASGQDYNEQFF.

The rearrangement uses TRBV6-5 and TRBJ2-7, with TRBD1 as a possible D gene (6 bases). V dropped 0 bases and J dropped 1 base, with 10 bases sitting between them. Germline V gene sequence: CDR1 MNHEY, CDR2 SVGAGI. The CDR3 contains 15 residues. The CDR3 sequence: CASSYSRGISYEQYF. Here the CDR3 DNA reads TGTGCCAGCAGTTACTCAAGGGGGATATCCTACGAGCAGTACTTC.

This clone showed up just once. The rearrangement uses TRBV21-1 and TRBJ2-3; the D call of TRBD2 is as the table states it, not checked on the DNA. TRBV21-1 is flagged as a pseudogene. CDR3 size: 12 residues. The chain's CDR3 is CASSKRVFTQYF. Written as DNA, the CDR3 is TGTGCCAGCAGCAAACGGGTGTTCACGCAGTATTTT.

The rearrangement uses TRBV7-6 and TRBJ1-5, with 7 bases aligning to TRBD1. The CDR3 loop spans 16 amino acids. After removal of 5 bases from V and 0 bases from J, the junction contained 7 bases not matched to a gene. CDR1 and CDR2 (germline): SGHVS, FNYEAQ. DNA for the CDR3: TGTGCCAGCAGCGACCAGACAGGGTATAGCAATCAGCCCCAGCATTTT. Translated: CASSDQTGYSNQPQHF.

There are a few counts of this clone. The CDR3 DNA is TGTGCCACCAGTGATTCCGACAGCAAAAAAGCTTTCTTT. This encodes CATSDSDSKKAFF. The chain links TRBV24-1 to TRBJ1-1, with D maybe TRBD1 (5 bases). The CDR3 contains 13 residues. Germline CDR1 is KGHDR and CDR2 is SFDVKD. The V gene lost 2 bases and the J gene lost 9 bases, with 12 bases spanning the gap.

On this clone: This specimen includes other DNA sequences encoding the same CDR3. This chain connects TRBV9 to TRBJ1-2; D remains unclear. V was cut by 0 bases and J by 3 bases, with 6 bases left in between. Germline V gives CDR1 SGDLS, CDR2 YYNGEE. The CDR3 covers 13 residues. The CDR3 here is CASSVGGDYGYTF. As DNA, the CDR3 is TGTGCCAGCAGCGTAGGGGGAGACTATGGCTACACCTTC.

The chain uses TRBV18 and TRBJ1-1; 7 bases line up with TRBD1. The junction had 5 bases not matched to a gene; V was cut back by 3 bases and J by 7 bases. This CDR3 spans 13 amino acids. In germline, CDR1 is KGHSH, CDR2 LQKENI. CDR3 sequence (DNA): TGTGCCAGCTCACCGGACAGGCAACATGAAGCTTTCTTT. This encodes CASSPDRQHEAFF.

This chain connects TRBV9 to TRBJ2-6; 9 positions agree with TRBD1. The CDR3 runs 17 residues. Trimming at V came to 6 bases and at J to 1 base, leaving 8 bases not matched to a gene. The germline gives CDR1 SGDLS, CDR2 YYNGEE. The DNA for the CDR3 is TGTGCCAGCAATTTGGGGACAGGGTTTTCTGGGGCCAACGTCCTGACTTTC. It specifies CASNLGTGFSGANVLTF.

This clone has a single count. The gene calls are TRBV5-8 and TRBJ2-5; D is perhaps TRBD2 (7 bases). Trimming removed 1 base from V and 4 bases from J, with 26 bases in between. The CDR3 is 19 residues long. CDR1 and CDR2 from the germline V gene are SGHTS and YDEGEE. CDR3 nucleotides: TGTGCCAGCAGCTTGTCTTACCGCGCGGGGGCGCCCCGTAGAGAGACCCAGTACTTC. Translating it yields CASSLSYRAGAPRRETQYF.